Below, 23 T cell receptor beta chains from the same sample are listed, as sequenced in a study of shared clonotypes between healthy human individuals. Assay: immunoSEQ multiplex PCR; the TCRdb copy retains only in-frame clones and omits some. This sample has more than 600,000 clones; 92% occur once, and the top ten carry roughly 22%. As defined, naive CD8 cells were CD45RO-negative and positively selected for CCR7, with terminally differentiated effector memory CD45RA+ cells excluded. Sequences were obtained from naive CD8+ T cells sorted from blood. The receptor source for this set is a man aged 25-45 years in good health.

The V and J genes are TRBV6-6 and TRBJ1-2; D possibly corresponds to TRBD1 (5 bases). This CDR3 is built from 15 residues. Germline V lookup: CDR1 MNHNY, CDR2 SVGAGI (reference sequence). Trimming removed 6 bases at V and 3 bases at J, with 17 bases between. The CDR3 DNA sequence: TGTGCCAGCAGCGACTCGTCATGGGGGGACTATGGCTACACCTTC. Amino acid sequence: CASSDSSWGDYGYTF.

The chain combines TRBV7-8 with TRBJ2-5, with D possibly TRBD2 on 6 matching bases. V lost 5 bases and J 5 bases, leaving 18 bases between the germline ends. The CDR3 length is 15 residues. Germline CDR1 SGHVS, CDR2 FQNEAQ. The CDR3 DNA reads as TGTGCCAGCAGCCCGAGACTAGAGGAGGGTGAGACCCAGTACTTC. It codes for CASSPRLEEGETQYF.

Here the CDR3 DNA reads TGTGCCAGCAGTGAAAGTTGGCTTGAGGATCCTGAAGCTTTCTTT. Encoded protein: CASSESWLEDPEAFF. The chain has TRBV6-1 and TRBJ1-1; no clear D gene. The V end lost 2 bases, the J end lost 6 bases, and 16 bases lay between the germline ends. Germline loops: CDR1 MNHNS, CDR2 SASEGT. The CDR3 has 15 amino acids.

With respect to this clone: The sample carries other DNA sequences with the same CDR3. The CDR3 nucleotides read TGCAGCGGGGAAGGAGGAGTTGAACAGTTCTTC. This sequence encodes CSGEGGVEQFF. V gene TRBV29-1 combines with J gene TRBJ2-1; possibly TRBD2 for D (5 bases). V dropped 7 bases and J dropped 13 bases, with 17 bases sitting between them. The germline V gene encodes CDR1 SQVTM and CDR2 ANQGSEA. CDR3 length equals 11 residues.

For the CDR3, the DNA is TGCAGCGTTTTGGCTAGCGGGAGGGAGTACGAGCAGTACTTC. It is translated as CSVLASGREYEQYF. V and J are TRBV29-1 and TRBJ2-7, with 12 nucleotides matching TRBD2. With V trimmed by 5 bases and J by 4 bases, 6 bases remained unmatched. The CDR3 covers 14 residues. The V gene's germline CDR1 is SQVTM and CDR2 ANQGSEA.

This rearrangement joins TRBV29-1 to TRBJ2-1, with D tentatively TRBD1 or TRBD2 (5 bases each). V was cut by 3 bases and J by 2 bases, with 14 bases left in between. Germline CDR1 SQVTM, CDR2 ANQGSEA. The length of the CDR3 is 15 residues. The CDR3 DNA follows: TGCAGCGTTGACGGTGTGGGGGTCCCCTACAATGAGCAGTTCTTC. Encoded protein: CSVDGVGVPYNEQFF.

V and J are TRBV28 and TRBJ2-5; 10 bases line up with TRBD1. CDR1 and CDR2 (germline): MDHEN, SYDVKM. This CDR3 is 16 amino acids long. The V segment lost 7 bases and the J segment 2 bases; nucleotides outside the gene matches: 10. In nucleotides, the CDR3 is TGTGCCAGCACCCTAGGAGACAGGGGGCGTCAAGAGACCCAGTACTTC. Protein: CASTLGDRGRQETQYF.

V usage is TRBV5-1 and J usage is TRBJ2-5; a possible D gene is TRBD2 (6 bases). The CDR3 consists of 14 residues. Germline lookup yields CDR1 SGHRS and CDR2 YFSETQ. Trimming took off 4 bases at V and 3 bases at J, with 13 bases between the two ends. The CDR3 spells CASSGGTDEETQYF. CDR3 nucleotide sequence: TGCGCCAGCAGCGGGGGGACTGATGAAGAGACCCAGTACTTC.

V is TRBV19 and J is TRBJ2-1, with TRBD2 matching over 7 bases. The CDR3 contains 16 residues. From germline, CDR1 is LNHDA and CDR2 SQIVND (reference sequence). V was clipped by 2 bases and J by 4 bases; unmatched bases: 8. The CDR3 reads CASSIFGGRDYNEQFF. The CDR3 DNA follows: TGTGCCAGTAGTATATTTGGCGGGAGAGATTACAATGAGCAGTTCTTC.

CDR3 sequence (DNA): TGTGCCAGCAGCCGGACAGGGCCAAACCACGAGCAGTACTTC. Its protein product is CASSRTGPNHEQYF. The gene calls are TRBV27 and TRBJ2-7; 8 positions match TRBD1. Germline assignment: CDR1 MNHEY and CDR2 SMNVEV (reference sequence). The CDR3 runs 14 residues. J gave up 5 bases and V 6 bases, and 9 bases lay outside the gene matches.

This clone has just one count. The J gene is TRBJ1-3, the V gene TRBV9; D not resolved. With 0 bases removed from V and 4 bases from J, the gap between germline ends came to 11 bases. The CDR3 sequence is 15 residues long. Germline V gene lookup returns CDR1 SGDLS and CDR2 YYNGEE. CDR3: CASSVADLAGNTIYF. In DNA form, the CDR3 reads TGTGCCAGCAGCGTAGCTGACCTGGCGGGAAACACCATATATTTT.

The chain is built from TRBV28 and TRBJ2-3, with 9 positions matching TRBD2. J gave up 1 base and V 6 bases, and 8 bases lay outside the gene matches. The CDR3 is 16 amino acids. Germline V gives CDR1 MDHEN, CDR2 SYDVKM. Here the CDR3 DNA reads TGTGCCAGCAGCCCCGTTGCGGGAGGGGGCACAGATACGCAGTATTTT. This codes for CASSPVAGGGTDTQYF.

The gene calls are TRBV7-6 and TRBJ2-1; TRBD1 aligns across 7 bases. Unmatched junction bases numbered 6, after V lost 6 bases and J lost 10 bases. Germline CDR1 and CDR2: SGHVS and FNYEAQ. The CDR3 is 12 residues long. The CDR3 DNA follows: TGTGCCAGCAGTCACAGGGGTAGCGAGCAGTTCTTC. Translating it yields CASSHRGSEQFF.

About this clone: This specimen includes other DNA sequences encoding the same CDR3. V is TRBV11-2 and J is TRBJ2-1, with 10 positions matching TRBD2. This CDR3 is built from 16 residues. Germline V gene sequence: CDR1 SGHAT, CDR2 FQNNGV. The J segment lost 4 bases and the V segment lost 0 bases, leaving 3 bases of the junction unmatched. CDR3 residues: CASSLELAGLYNEQFF. CDR3 in DNA: TGTGCCAGCAGCTTAGAACTAGCGGGATTATACAATGAGCAGTTCTTC.

The V call is TRBV9, the J call TRBJ1-3; D is possibly TRBD1 (6 bases). The V end was cut by 5 bases, the J end by 0 bases, with 15 bases between. CDR1 and CDR2 (germline): SGDLS, YYNGEE. The CDR3 is made up of 16 amino acids. The CDR3 region is CASSSDRTISGNTIYF. For the CDR3, the DNA is TGTGCCAGCAGTTCCGACAGGACTATCTCTGGAAACACCATATATTTT.

This chain connects TRBV28 to TRBJ2-7; D is possibly TRBD1 (5 bases). Trimming removed 4 bases at V and 5 bases at J, with 18 bases between. Germline lookup yields CDR1 MDHEN and CDR2 SYDVKM. This CDR3 region has 15 residues. CDR3 loop: CASSSRFLRVNEQYF. CDR3 nucleotides: TGTGCCAGCAGTTCAAGATTCCTCAGGGTTAACGAGCAGTACTTC.

The rearrangement joins TRBV7-2 to TRBJ2-3; TRBD2 is a possible D gene (5 bases). V dropped 6 bases and J dropped 5 bases, with 15 bases sitting between them. The CDR3 consists of 14 residues. Germline loops: CDR1 SGHTA, CDR2 FQGNSA. The CDR3 DNA reads as TGTGCCAGCAGGGGCGAGCAGCGGATAGATACGCAGTATTTT. This translates into CASRGEQRIDTQYF.

The chain couples TRBV9 to TRBJ1-5, with D uncertain. Germline V CDR1 and CDR2: SGDLS, YYNGEE. Trimming cost V 5 bases and J 0 bases, with 9 bases left between them. The CDR3 sequence is 14 residues long. CDR3 loop: CASSRQSSNQPQHF. The CDR3 DNA reads TGTGCCAGCAGTAGGCAGAGTAGCAATCAGCCCCAGCATTTT.

The gene calls are TRBV7-2 and TRBJ2-5, with TRBD2 matching 7 bases. V lost 1 base to trimming and J lost 5 bases; unmatched junction nucleotides: 10. This CDR3 has 16 residues. Germline V gives CDR1 SGHTA, CDR2 FQGNSA. The CDR3 protein is CASSLEGLAGTETQYF. CDR3 bases: TGTGCCAGCAGCTTAGAAGGGTTAGCGGGTACGGAGACCCAGTACTTC. Using reference TRBV7-2 and TRBJ2-5 for the parts outside the CDR3, the full variable domain is GAGVSQSPSNKVTEKGKDVELRCDPISGHTALYWYRQSLGQGLEFLIYFQGNSAPDKSGLPSDRFSAERTGGSVSTLTIQRTQQEDSAVYLCASSLEGLAGTETQYFGPGTRLLVL.

The chain links TRBV7-9 to TRBJ2-5; D not certain. The V gene lost 7 bases and the J gene lost 2 bases, with 14 bases spanning the gap. The CDR3 spans 14 residues. Germline CDR1 reads SEHNR; CDR2 reads FQNEAQ (reference sequence). The CDR3 DNA is TGTGCCAGCACCATAGGGCGGACGCAAGAGACCCAGTACTTC. Its protein product is CASTIGRTQETQYF.

About this clone itself: At one of its ends the junction is not consistent with the germline gene, which may arise from a read error. This chain connects TRBV7-3 to TRBJ2-7, with D maybe TRBD2 (6 bases). The germline V gene encodes CDR1 SGHTA and CDR2 FQGTGA. The CDR3 loop spans 14 amino acids. The CDR3 sequence: CASSLTGEVYEQYF. CDR3 nucleotides: TGTGCCAGCAGCCTAACTGGGGAGGTCTACGAGCAGTACTTC.

This rearrangement joins TRBV5-4 to TRBJ2-2; 8 bases map to TRBD2. J gave up 6 bases and V 7 bases, and 5 bases lay outside the gene matches. The CDR3 sequence is 13 residues long. Per the germline V gene, CDR1 is SGHNT and CDR2 is YYREEE (reference sequence). The CDR3 loop is CASSRGGPGELFF. DNA of the CDR3: TGTGCCAGCTCCCGGGGGGGGCCCGGGGAGCTGTTTTTT.

V is TRBV29-1 and J is TRBJ2-1; D gene uncertain. The CDR3 loop spans 13 amino acids. Trimming cost V 2 bases and J 6 bases, with 11 bases left between them. Germline CDR1 and CDR2: SQVTM and ANQGSEA. CDR3 DNA sequence: TGCAGCGTTGAAACTGGGGTAGGCAATGAGCAGTTCTTC. It codes for CSVETGVGNEQFF.